The next 26 T cell receptor beta chains were all read from a single sample in a study of cytomegalovirus exposure and HLA in healthy donors. PCR amplification relied on 60 Vbeta primers (plus 13 Jbeta primers). TCRdb's copy holds only in-frame clones and misses some; the assay was immunoSEQ multiplex PCR. The repertoire includes tens of thousands of clones, roughly 80% of them detected once, and 2.7% sits in the top ten. What was sequenced was PBMCs. All receptors derive from a man aged 25 to 40 in good health and CMV-seronegative.

This clone was recorded only once. The rearrangement joins TRBV11-3 to TRBJ1-6; 7 bases line up with TRBD1. The germline CDR1 and CDR2 sequences are SGHNT and YENEEA. The CDR3 covers 14 residues. Unmatched junction bases numbered 6, after V lost 5 bases and J lost 8 bases. CDR3 nucleotide sequence: TGTGCCAGCAGCAAAGACAGGGCCGATTCACCCCTCCACTTT. Encoded protein: CASSKDRADSPLHF.

This clone was seen just once. V usage is TRBV5-1 and J usage is TRBJ2-5, with D possibly matching TRBD1 (5 bases). The CDR3 spans 14 residues. Between the trimmed V and J ends, which lost 3 bases and 1 base, there was a span of 10 bases. In germline, CDR1 is SGHRS, CDR2 YFSETQ. For the CDR3, the DNA is TGCGCCAGCAGCTACGGACAAGCCCAAGAGACCCAGTACTTC. Translation gives CASSYGQAQETQYF.

The chain has TRBV12-5 and TRBJ1-5; 8 bases match TRBD1. V lost 5 bases to trimming and J lost 6 bases; unmatched junction nucleotides: 9. Germline loops: CDR1 LGHNT, CDR2 FRNRAP. This CDR3 contains 15 residues. The CDR3, as DNA: TGTGCTAGTGGTCCCGACGGACAGGGAGGTCAGCCCCAGCATTTT. This encodes CASGPDGQGGQPQHF.

The rearrangement joins TRBV6-5 to TRBJ1-1; D remains unclear. The CDR3 runs 13 residues. Germline loops: CDR1 MNHEY, CDR2 SVGAGI. V gave up 6 bases and J gave up 6 bases, with 14 bases separating them. CDR3 sequence (DNA): TGTGCCAGCAGCCCCCGGGTTGAAGCTGAAGCTTTCTTT. Its protein product is CASSPRVEAEAFF.

This sequence joins TRBV10-3 and TRBJ1-6; 8 positions match TRBD1. Germline V gene sequence: CDR1 ENHRY, CDR2 SYGVKD. The V and J ends lost 3 bases and 10 bases, in that order; junction bases with no gene match: 5. The CDR3 spans 14 residues. The CDR3 sequence: CAISEGRQGSPLHF. Here the CDR3 DNA reads TGTGCCATCAGTGAAGGGAGACAGGGGTCACCCCTCCACTTT.

J is TRBJ2-7 and V is TRBV27; a possible D gene is TRBD1 (5 bases). This CDR3 has 14 amino acids. Between the trimmed V and J ends, which lost 2 bases and 3 bases, there was a span of 11 bases. Germline loops: CDR1 MNHEY, CDR2 SMNVEV (reference sequence). The CDR3 loop is CASSLRGSVYEQYF. The CDR3 DNA reads as TGTGCCAGCAGTTTAAGGGGCTCCGTCTACGAGCAGTACTTC.

The V and J genes are TRBV7-9 and TRBJ1-1; D uncertain. The CDR3 runs 13 residues. With 1 base removed from V and 2 bases from J, the gap between germline ends came to 5 bases. The germline gives CDR1 SEHNR, CDR2 FQNEAQ (reference sequence). DNA for the CDR3: TGTGCCAGCAGCTTAGGCAGTAACACTGAAGCTTTCTTT. Translated, it gives CASSLGSNTEAFF. The variable domain in full, with the rest retrieved from reference TRBV7-9 and TRBJ1-1, is DTGVSQNPRHKITKRGQNVTFRCDPISEHNRLYWYRQTLGQGPEFLTYFQNEAQLEKSRLLSDRFSAERPKGSFSTLEIQRTEQGDSAMYLCASSLGSNTEAFFGQGTRLTVV.

The rearrangement uses TRBV27 and TRBJ1-5, with D perhaps matching TRBD1 (6 bases). This CDR3 comprises 14 residues. Germline V CDR1 and CDR2: MNHEY, SMNVEV (reference sequence). Deletions cut 5 bases from V and 4 bases from J, with 12 bases between. The CDR3 region has the DNA TGTGCCAGCAGTACAGGGTATCAAAATCAGCCCCAGCATTTT. As protein: CASSTGYQNQPQHF.

This clone has a handful of counts. The CDR3 DNA follows: TGTGCCAGCAGTCCCTGGACAGGCCTATATGGCTACACCTTC. Its translation: CASSPWTGLYGYTF. This chain joins TRBV28 and TRBJ1-2; 7 bases are a match to TRBD1. CDR3 length: 14 amino acids. The germline gives CDR1 MDHEN, CDR2 SYDVKM. The junction had 8 bases not matched to a gene; V was cut back by 5 bases and J by 5 bases.

The rearrangement joins TRBV7-2 to TRBJ2-3; D might be TRBD1 (6 bases). The germline gives CDR1 SGHTA, CDR2 FQGNSA. There are 15 residues in the CDR3. V was shortened by 4 bases and J by 3 bases, with 14 bases between the two germline ends. CDR3 loop: CASSSPRTVTDTQYF. CDR3 DNA sequence: TGTGCCAGCAGCTCGCCCCGGACAGTAACAGATACGCAGTATTTT.

The chain is built from TRBV6-1 and TRBJ2-3; 9 bases fit TRBD2. V was pared by 2 bases and J by 6 bases, with 6 bases of the junction left unmatched. This CDR3 spans 15 amino acids. Germline CDR1 is MNHNS and CDR2 is SASEGT. For the CDR3, the DNA is TGTGCCAGCAGTGAATTTGCGGGGGGGCCCGATACGCAGTATTTT. Translating it yields CASSEFAGGPDTQYF.

The CDR3 region is CASSLLAGGKNIQYF. DNA of the CDR3: TGTGCCAGCAGTTTACTAGCGGGGGGAAAAAACATTCAGTACTTC. V usage is TRBV28 and J usage is TRBJ2-4; 11 bases are shared with TRBD2. V was clipped by 2 bases and J by 4 bases; unmatched bases: 1. The germline gives CDR1 MDHEN, CDR2 SYDVKM. There are 15 residues in the CDR3. The whole variable domain, filled in from reference TRBV28 and TRBJ2-4, reads DVKVTQSSRYLVKRTGEKVFLECVQDMDHENMFWYRQDPGLGLRLIYFSYDVKMKEKGDIPEGYSVSREKKERFSLILESASTNQTSMYLCASSLLAGGKNIQYFGAGTRLSVL.

V usage is TRBV5-4 and J usage is TRBJ2-2; 7 bases align to TRBD1. Trimming cost V 2 bases and J 4 bases; bases outside gene matches: 20. Per the germline V gene, CDR1 is SGHNT and CDR2 is YYREEE (reference sequence). The CDR3 contains 20 residues. The CDR3 loop reads CASSLWTGLVTWGSTGELFF. For the CDR3, the DNA is TGTGCCAGCAGCTTATGGACAGGTTTGGTTACTTGGGGTAGCACCGGGGAGCTGTTTTTT.

V and J are TRBV7-3 and TRBJ2-5, with 8 bases fitting TRBD1. With 5 bases clipped from V and 4 bases from J, the junction kept 9 bases outside the gene matches. This CDR3 region has 15 residues. Per germline, CDR1 SGHTA and CDR2 FQGTGA. CDR3 residues: CASSTQTGEAETQYF. For the CDR3, the DNA is TGTGCCAGCAGCACCCAGACAGGGGAGGCAGAGACCCAGTACTTC. Drawing the rest from reference TRBV7-3 and TRBJ2-5, the complete variable domain is GAGVSQTPSNKVTEKGKYVELRCDPISGHTALYWYRQSLGQGPEFLIYFQGTGAADDSGLPNDRFFAVRPEGSVSTLKIQRTERGDSAVYLCASSTQTGEAETQYFGPGTRLLVL.

The V gene is TRBV6-6, the J gene TRBJ2-1; TRBD1 agrees at 7 bases. The CDR3 is 14 amino acids. V was pared by 0 bases and J by 6 bases, with 2 bases of the junction left unmatched. The germline CDR1 and CDR2 sequences are MNHNY and SVGAGI (reference sequence). The DNA for the CDR3 is TGTGCCAGCAGTTACTCTAACAGGGGCAATGAGCAGTTCTTC. Amino acid sequence: CASSYSNRGNEQFF.

The sample holds a few counts of this clone. V is TRBV6-1 and J is TRBJ1-3; 9 bases fit TRBD1. J gave up 8 bases and V 7 bases, and 6 bases lay outside the gene matches. Looked up from germline, CDR1 is MNHNS and CDR2 is SASEGT. This CDR3 is 13 amino acids long. Written as DNA, the CDR3 is TGTGCCAGCACCGGGACAGGGCTTTACACCATATATTTT. The encoded protein is CASTGTGLYTIYF.

This clone was seen once. The V and J genes are TRBV7-6 and TRBJ1-1; 7 bases fit TRBD1. The CDR3 totals 18 residues. The trim removed 5 bases at V and 5 bases at J, leaving 20 bases unmatched. The V gene's germline CDR1 is SGHVS and CDR2 FNYEAQ. The CDR3 sequence: CASSPGQPTNTPKTEAFF. CDR3 coding DNA: TGTGCCAGCAGCCCGGGACAGCCTACAAATACCCCCAAAACTGAAGCTTTCTTT.

The chain links TRBV4-3 to TRBJ2-7, with D possibly matching TRBD2 (6 bases). Germline-derived CDR1 and CDR2 are LGHNA and YSLEER. The V gene lost 1 base and the J gene lost 2 bases, with 6 bases spanning the gap. This CDR3 spans 13 amino acids. DNA for the CDR3: TGCGCCAGCAGCCAAGGGACTACCTACGAGCAGTACTTC. Protein sequence: CASSQGTTYEQYF.

This clone came up a few times. This rearrangement joins TRBV9 to TRBJ1-5; weak D call: TRBD1 (6 bases). Trimming shortened V by 2 bases and J by 5 bases, and 14 bases separated the two germline ends. This CDR3 contains 15 residues. Germline V gives CDR1 SGDLS, CDR2 YYNGEE. Here the CDR3 reads CASSVAGGADQPQHF. CDR3 DNA sequence: TGTGCCAGCAGCGTTGCCGGGGGGGCGGATCAGCCCCAGCATTTT. Variable domain in full (rest from reference TRBV9 and TRBJ1-5): DSGVTQTPKHLITATGQRVTLRCSPRSGDLSVYWYQQSLDQGLQFLIQYYNGEERAKGNILERFSAQQFPDLHSELNLSSLELGDSALYFCASSVAGGADQPQHFGDGTRLSIL.

The chain joins TRBV5-6 to TRBJ1-2; 7 positions match TRBD1. The CDR3 covers 16 residues. Per the germline V gene, CDR1 is SGHDT and CDR2 is YYEEEE. V shed 1 base and J 7 bases; nucleotides not matched to a gene: 13. CDR3 region: CASSLFRNRGNFGYTF. For the CDR3, the DNA is TGTGCCAGCAGCTTGTTTAGGAACAGGGGTAATTTTGGCTACACCTTC.

The chain couples TRBV5-6 to TRBJ1-2; D is possibly TRBD1 (5 bases). From germline, CDR1 is SGHDT and CDR2 YYEEEE. This CDR3 spans 14 amino acids. The V end lost 4 bases, the J end lost 7 bases, and 17 bases lay between the germline ends. The CDR3 DNA follows: TGTGCCAGCAGCCTCCTTCAGGGATTCGGTGGCTACACCTTC. It translates to CASSLLQGFGGYTF. Full variable domain (remainder filled in from reference TRBV5-6 and TRBJ1-2): DAGVTQSPTHLIKTRGQQVTLRCSPKSGHDTVSWYQQALGQGPQFIFQYYEEEERQRGNFPDRFSGHQFPNYSSELNVNALLLGDSALYLCASSLLQGFGGYTFGSGTRLTVV.

This rearrangement joins TRBV7-9 to TRBJ2-5, with unresolved D. This CDR3 region has 12 residues. The V end lost 2 bases, the J end lost 5 bases, and 6 bases lay between the germline ends. In germline, CDR1 is SEHNR, CDR2 FQNEAQ (reference sequence). In DNA, the CDR3 is TGTGCCAGCAGCTTAATTTCGGAGACCCAGTACTTC. Its protein is CASSLISETQYF.

The CDR3 spells CASNQGTPLYGYTF. DNA for the CDR3: TGTGCCAGTAATCAGGGAACCCCCCTCTATGGCTACACCTTC. The chain has TRBV19 and TRBJ1-2; tentatively, D is TRBD1 (5 bases). Trimming cost V 7 bases and J 4 bases, with 16 bases left between them. Per germline, CDR1 LNHDA and CDR2 SQIVND (reference sequence). The CDR3 consists of 14 residues.

This clone turned up a few times. The CDR3 DNA follows: TGTGCCAGCAGCCAGGGACAAATTTCTAACTATGGCTACACCTTC. This translates into CASSQGQISNYGYTF. The chain uses TRBV6-5 and TRBJ1-2, with D maybe TRBD1 (6 bases). The germline gives CDR1 MNHEY, CDR2 SVGAGI. This CDR3 is built from 15 residues. V shed 6 bases and J shed 0 bases, with 14 bases lying between them.

The chain uses TRBV5-8 and TRBJ2-7, with 7 positions matching TRBD1. The CDR3 runs to 14 residues. V lost 0 bases and J lost 2; bases outside the gene matches: 2. Germline V CDR1 and CDR2: SGHTS, YDEGEE. CDR3 amino acids: CASSLGQGAYEQYF. The CDR3 DNA reads as TGTGCCAGCAGCTTGGGGCAGGGGGCCTACGAGCAGTACTTC.

The chain uses TRBV6-5 and TRBJ1-1; TRBD1 is a possible D gene (5 bases). Germline CDR1 MNHEY, CDR2 SVGAGI. V was shortened by 2 bases and J by 6 bases, with 13 bases between the two germline ends. This CDR3 comprises 14 residues. CDR3 amino acids: CASSYQGGFAEAFF. CDR3 in DNA: TGTGCCAGCAGTTACCAGGGCGGTTTCGCTGAAGCTTTCTTT.